Sequencing of this T cell receptor (beta chain) was carried out in a study of cytomegalovirus exposure and HLA in healthy donors. Study conclusions and caveats: Prior analysis indicated that the majority of TCR beta V segments exhibited productivity approximately 90% or approximately 30% of the time. The availability of immune exposure information extended only to CMV serostatus.

As concerns this clone: The antigen is unknown.

With 7 bases removed from V and 6 bases from J, the gap between germline ends came to 21 bases. Germline assignment: CDR1 MNHEY and CDR2 SVGAGI. This CDR3 spans 15 amino acids. The PCR contained 60 Vbeta and 13 Jbeta primers. Assay used: immunoSEQ multiplex PCR; TCRdb lists only in-frame clones, some missing. The sample contains around 210,000 clones, around four fifths of which appear only once. Input material: PBMCs. V usage is TRBV6-5 and J usage is TRBJ1-1; D is possibly TRBD1 (6 bases). The receptor comes from a boy younger than 18 in good health and CMV-seronegative. The CDR3 protein is CASTMEVGGASEAFF. CDR3 DNA: TGTGCCAGCACCATGGAGGTTGGGGGGGCGTCTGAAGCTTTCTTT.